Included here is one T cell receptor (beta chain) sequence, with context. Clones were read by immunoSEQ multiplex PCR, and TCRdb kept only the in-frame ones, dropping some. The sample has under 150,000 clones; roughly 90% are singletons. Germline V lookup: CDR1 MGHDK, CDR2 SYGVNS. V shed 7 bases and J shed 1 base, with 12 bases lying between them. The CDR3 is made up of 14 amino acids. The data belong to a study of Ad26.COV2.S vaccination and SARS-CoV-2 variants. The source is a human donor who had recovered from COVID-19. This sample comprised peripheral blood, obtained after recovery from COVID-19. The chain joins TRBV25-1 to TRBJ2-3; D not resolved. In DNA form, the CDR3 reads TGTGCCAGCAAAGGGCCCCTCCGCACAGATACGCAGTATTTT. This gives the protein CASKGPLRTDTQYF.